A selection of T cell receptor beta chains follows, all from one sample in a study of T cell responses to AZD1222 COVID-19 vaccine. Produced via immunoSEQ multiplex PCR; TCRdb's table is partial and in-frame only. The data hold under 150,000 clones, with 92% observed a single time. Sequencing used peripheral blood, obtained 28 days after the second AZD1222 dose. Receptors were obtained from an adult who received the AZD1222 COVID-19 vaccine. Each CDR3 is given with its conserved first and last residue. Each record gives: V gene, clone size, J gene, D gene, CDR3 DNA, CDR3 protein. A D gene is named only where the DNA matches it firmly. Rows give clone size only sometimes, using once, few, many, or a class for an expanded clone.

>TRBV11-2|NA|TRBJ2-2|TRBD1
TGTGCCAGCAGCACCCCCGACAGGGAACCCGGGGAGCTGTTTTTT
CASSTPDREPGELFF
>TRBV6-2/TRBV6-3|NA|TRBJ1-4|NA
TGTGCCAGCAGTTACTCGGATCCGGGTTCGTATGAAAAACTGTTTTTT
CASSYSDPGSYEKLFF
>TRBV14|NA|TRBJ2-1|TRBD1
TGTGCCAGCAGCCAGGGAGACAGGGGCCCCTACAATGAGCAGTTCTTC
CASSQGDRGPYNEQFF
>TRBV3-1/TRBV3-2|NA|TRBJ2-3|TRBD1
TGTGCCAGCAGGGCCGGGACAGATAGCACAGATACGCAGTATTTT
CASRAGTDSTDTQYF
>TRBV9|once|TRBJ1-1|NA
TGTGCCAGCAGCCCCGTCGGGGGCTCAGGGCTAAAAGCTTTCTTT
CASSPVGGSGLKAFF
>TRBV7-9|NA|TRBJ2-3|TRBD2
TGTGCCAGCACTCTAGCGGGGTCCACTAGCACAGATACGCAGTATTTT
CASTLAGSTSTDTQYF
>TRBV2|NA|TRBJ2-5|NA
TGTGCCAGCCGGATCGGAGAGACCCAGTACTTC
CASRIGETQYF
>TRBV27|NA|TRBJ2-5|TRBD1
TGTGCCAGCAGTGGGGGACAGGCTGAGACCCAGTACTTC
CASSGGQAETQYF
>TRBV28|once|TRBJ1-4|NA
TGTGCCAGCAGACTACAACCGACCGGGGAAAAACTGTTTTTT
CASRLQPTGEKLFF
>TRBV6-5|NA|TRBJ1-2|NA
TGTGCCAGCAGCCAGGGAGGCGATGGCTACACCTTC
CASSQGGDGYTF
>TRBV9|NA|TRBJ2-3|NA
TGTGCCAGCAGCGCTGAAGGGCTTATCACAGATACGCAGTATTTT
CASSAEGLITDTQYF
>TRBV10-1|NA|TRBJ1-2|TRBD1
TGCGCCAGCAGTGAACAGGGGGCGACCGGCTACACCTTC
CASSEQGATGYTF
>TRBV5-1|NA|TRBJ2-3|NA
TGCGCCAGCAGCTGGATCTGGAGGATGCCGTCGGATACGCAGTATTTT
CASSWIWRMPSDTQYF
>TRBV28|NA|TRBJ1-2|NA
TGTGCCAGCGGGGAACAGGGACGGGGGTATGGCTACACCTTC
CASGEQGRGYGYTF
>TRBV12-3/TRBV12-4|NA|TRBJ2-1|NA
TGTGCCAGCAGTTCCCGGCCTGAGCAGTTCTTC
CASSSRPEQFF
>TRBV7-8|NA|TRBJ1-3|NA
TGTGCCAGCAGCTTAAATGGAAACACCATATATTTT
CASSLNGNTIYF
>TRBV3-1/TRBV3-2|NA|TRBJ1-2|NA
TGTGCCAGCAGCCAAGGGGCAGGGAGGTTCTTACAGGCCAACTATGGCTACACCTTC
CASSQGAGRFLQANYGYTF
>TRBV6-5|NA|TRBJ2-1|TRBD1
TGTGCCAGCAGCCTAGGACAGGGTGGTATGATTGAGCAGTTCTTC
CASSLGQGGMIEQFF
>TRBV10-3|NA|TRBJ1-2|TRBD1
TGTGCCATCAGTGAGGGGGGACAGGAGAATTACTATGGCTACACCTTC
CAISEGGQENYYGYTF
>TRBV3-1/TRBV3-2|NA|TRBJ1-3|NA
TGTGCCAGCAGCCACGCGACAGGCAGCTCTGGAAACACCATATATTTT
CASSHATGSSGNTIYF
>TRBV19|NA|TRBJ1-5|NA
TGTGCCACCCGACCCCAGGGGCGAAGCAATCAGCCCCAGCATTTT
CATRPQGRSNQPQHF
>TRBV4-2|NA|TRBJ1-2|TRBD1
TGTGCCAGCAGGGGGGGACAGGGTAAGGACTATGGCTACACCTTC
CASRGGQGKDYGYTF
>TRBV28|once|TRBJ1-3|TRBD1
TGTGCCAGCAGCCCCCGGGACAGGGGCTACAAATTTGGAAACACCATATATTTT
CASSPRDRGYKFGNTIYF
>TRBV10-3|NA|TRBJ2-1|NA
TGTGCCATCAGTGAGTCGATAACTAGAGGTGAGATAGATGAGCAGTTCTTC
CAISESITRGEIDEQFF
>TRBV2|NA|TRBJ1-1|NA
TGTGCCAGCAGCCAACGGACGAGCCTAGCCCAAGAAGCTTTCTTT
CASSQRTSLAQEAFF
>TRBV10-3|NA|TRBJ1-1|TRBD1
TGTGCCATCAGTGTGGGACAGGTCGACACTGAAGCTTTCTTT
CAISVGQVDTEAFF
>TRBV24-1|NA|TRBJ1-2|NA
TGTGCCACCAGTGATTTAGACGCGCAGGGACGCTATGGCTACACCTTC
CATSDLDAQGRYGYTF
>TRBV9|NA|TRBJ1-5|NA
TGTGCCAGCAGCGACCCAACAAGGGGAGGGCAGCCCCAGCATTTT
CASSDPTRGGQPQHF
>TRBV5-4|once|TRBJ1-2|NA
TGTGCCAGCAGCTTGGCGCAGGGAAGTGTTGGCTACACCTTC
CASSLAQGSVGYTF
>TRBV28|NA|TRBJ1-1|NA
TGTGCCAGCACTTCCGGGACGCTCCCTGAAGCTTTCTTT
CASTSGTLPEAFF
>TRBV3-1/TRBV3-2|NA|TRBJ1-5|NA
TGTGCCAGCAGCAGGCTTGGTCATCAGCCCCAGCATTTT
CASSRLGHQPQHF
>TRBV10-2|NA|TRBJ2-2|NA
TGCGCCAGCAGTGAGTCGGCAGAGGGTACCGGGGAGCTGTTTTTT
CASSESAEGTGELFF
>TRBV7-8|NA|TRBJ1-2|NA
TGTGCCAGCAGCCTCCATCGGGACGGCCGGGTCGACTATGGCTACACCTTC
CASSLHRDGRVDYGYTF
>TRBV10-3|once|TRBJ1-1|TRBD1
TGTGCCATCAGGACAGGGGGCACTGAAGCTTTCTTT
CAIRTGGTEAFF
>TRBV6-5|once|TRBJ1-1|NA
TGTGCCAGCAGTAGAGCGGGGAGACATACTGAAGCTTTCTTT
CASSRAGRHTEAFF
>TRBV10-1|NA|TRBJ2-1|TRBD2
TGCGCCAGCAGTGACGGCGGGAGGGCCTGGAATGAGCAGTTCTTC
CASSDGGRAWNEQFF
>TRBV7-9|NA|TRBJ1-4|NA
TGTGCCAGCAGCTTAGCCCTGGGAGTTGGCGAAAAACTGTTTTTT
CASSLALGVGEKLFF